The entry that follows covers one TCR beta chain sequence. The data belong to a study of blood T cell repertoires in COVID-19. The CDR3 has 15 residues. Germline V gives CDR1 MNHEY, CDR2 SVGAGI. V lost 2 bases, J lost 0 bases, and 4 bases stayed unmatched. Grouping used clinical history reported by participants in a survey and questionnaire. The study counted Cohort 3 donors as recovered given two negative PCRs, clearance, or symptom resolution. TCRdb keeps only in-frame clones here, not all; method: immunoSEQ multiplex PCR. The sample comprises approximately 260,000 clones, 80% to 85% of which are singletons, and about 3.5% rests with the top ten.

V is TRBV6-5 and J is TRBJ2-7; 7 nucleotides agree with TRBD1. The sample taken for sequencing was PBMCs or T cells enriched from blood (not recorded which). This receptor was obtained from a man aged 50-60 years who had recovered from COVID-19. The DNA of the CDR3 is TGTGCCAGCAGTTACCCGACAGGGAGCTCCTACGAGCAGTACTTC. Its translation: CASSYPTGSSYEQYF.